The 27 T cell receptor beta chains below were found in one sample sequenced in a study of OX40 agonist ivuxolimab in advanced cancers. TCRdb keeps only in-frame clones here, not all; method: immunoSEQ multiplex PCR. The data show under 50,000 clones, about nine tenths seen once. Sequenced material: CD4+ or CD8+ T cells sorted from blood, taken in a trial of the OX40 agonist ivuxolimab. Source of these receptors: an adult with an advanced solid tumor such as melanoma, head and neck, liver or kidney cancer.

The rearrangement joins TRBV19 to TRBJ1-1, with 7 bases aligning to TRBD1. V was pared by 5 bases and J by 5 bases, with 5 bases of the junction left unmatched. This CDR3 comprises 13 residues. The V gene's germline CDR1 is LNHDA and CDR2 SQIVND (reference sequence). CDR3 amino acids: CASSATGNTEAFF. In nucleotides, the CDR3 is TGTGCCAGTAGTGCGACAGGGAATACTGAAGCTTTCTTT.

The rearrangement uses TRBV28 and TRBJ2-3, with no clear D. CDR3 length: 13 amino acids. The V gene's germline CDR1 is MDHEN and CDR2 SYDVKM. V dropped 7 bases and J dropped 0 bases, with 8 bases sitting between them. The CDR3 reads CASTTYSTDTQYF. The CDR3, as DNA: TGTGCCAGCACAACTTACAGCACAGATACGCAGTATTTT.

The sample holds one count of this clone. The V call is TRBV7-6, the J call TRBJ1-4; TRBD1 is a possible D gene (5 bases). The CDR3 loop spans 14 amino acids. Germline assignment: CDR1 SGHVS and CDR2 FNYEAQ. The ends were cut back, 5 bases at V and 5 bases at J, with 12 bases in the middle. The DNA of the CDR3 is TGTGCCAGCAGCCTGGGGCAGGGAAATGAAAAACTGTTTTTT. Residues: CASSLGQGNEKLFF.

This chain uses TRBV6-5 with TRBJ2-7, with 9 bases fitting TRBD2. Germline values: CDR1 MNHEY, CDR2 SVGAGI. There are 15 residues in the CDR3. V lost 2 bases and J lost 4; bases outside the gene matches: 6. The DNA of the CDR3 is TGTGCCAGCAGTTACGAGCGGGGGGCCATGTACGAGCAGTACTTC. It codes for CASSYERGAMYEQYF.

This clone was found once. The chain has TRBV18 and TRBJ2-4, with D perhaps matching TRBD1 (6 bases). The germline V and J ends were trimmed by 6 bases and 0 bases, with 18 bases remaining between them. CDR1 and CDR2 from the germline V gene are KGHSH and LQKENI. The CDR3 spans 17 residues. CDR3 sequence: CASSRKGVDLAKNIQYF. CDR3 DNA: TGTGCCAGCTCCCGGAAGGGGGTCGATCTAGCCAAAAACATTCAGTACTTC.

This chain joins TRBV29-1 and TRBJ2-3, with 9 bases fitting TRBD2. This CDR3 has 13 amino acids. The germline V gene has CDR1 SQVTM and CDR2 ANQGSEA. The trim removed 5 bases at V and 7 bases at J, leaving 7 bases unmatched. The DNA for the CDR3 is TGCAGCGTTACTAGCGGGTTGACGTATACGCAGTATTTT. This gives the protein CSVTSGLTYTQYF.

The V call is TRBV19, the J call TRBJ2-3; D is undetermined. The CDR3 covers 17 residues. V was shortened by 5 bases and J by 1 base, with 19 bases between the two germline ends. Germline loops: CDR1 LNHDA, CDR2 SQIVND (reference sequence). The CDR3 spells CASSASLHRIRTDTQYF. The CDR3 DNA reads TGTGCCAGTAGTGCATCCTTACACAGAATCCGCACAGATACGCAGTATTTT.

The chain combines TRBV18 with TRBJ2-2, with 8 nucleotides matching TRBD1. J gave up 6 bases and V 3 bases, and 6 bases lay outside the gene matches. CDR3 length: 15 amino acids. Germline V gives CDR1 KGHSH, CDR2 LQKENI. For the CDR3, the DNA is TGTGCCAGCTCACCGGACAGGGCGAGGGCCGGGGAGCTGTTTTTT. It codes for CASSPDRARAGELFF.

J is TRBJ2-7 and V is TRBV13; possibly TRBD1 for D (5 bases). Per germline, CDR1 PRHDT and CDR2 FYEKMQ (reference sequence). Trimming took 5 bases from V and 4 from J, leaving 15 bases between them. The CDR3 is 14 amino acids. This CDR3 is CASSVRDARYEQYF. CDR3 bases: TGTGCCAGCAGCGTCAGGGATGCGCGGTACGAGCAGTACTTC.

The chain has TRBV27 and TRBJ1-6, with 11 bases aligning to TRBD1. The V and J ends lost 8 bases and 10 bases, in that order; junction bases with no gene match: 7. Germline CDR1 reads MNHEY; CDR2 reads SMNVEV (reference sequence). The CDR3 length is 14 residues. The CDR3 loop reads CASRRDRGNSPLHF. The CDR3 bases are TGTGCCAGCCGACGGGACAGGGGGAACTCACCCCTCCACTTT.

This sequence joins TRBV7-9 and TRBJ2-3; 10 nucleotides agree with TRBD2. J gave up 2 bases and V 2 bases, and 4 bases lay outside the gene matches. This CDR3 comprises 16 residues. CDR1 is SEHNR and CDR2 is FQNEAQ in the germline V gene (reference sequence). CDR3 nucleotides: TGTGCCAGCAGCTTATCTAGCGGGGGCAACACAGATACGCAGTATTTT. This gives the protein CASSLSSGGNTDTQYF. Full variable domain (rest looked up from reference TRBV7-9 and TRBJ2-3): DTGVSQNPRHKITKRGQNVTFRCDPISEHNRLYWYRQTLGQGPEFLTYFQNEAQLEKSRLLSDRFSAERPKGSFSTLEIQRTEQGDSAMYLCASSLSSGGNTDTQYFGPGTRLTVL.

On this clone itself: One end of the junction is discordant with germline, which a read error may explain. Here the CDR3 reads CASSINRDTVTQYF. The CDR3 nucleotides read TGTGCCAGTAGTATAAACCGGGACACAGTTACGCAGTATTTT. The chain employs TRBV19 and TRBJ2-3; tentative D call: TRBD1 (6 bases). Germline V gene lookup returns CDR1 LNHDA and CDR2 SQIVND (reference sequence). The CDR3 runs 14 residues.

This clone came up a few times. This chain links TRBV9 with TRBJ1-1, with unresolved D. The V gene lost 2 bases and the J gene lost 5 bases, with 16 bases spanning the gap. The CDR3 extends over 15 amino acids. CDR1 and CDR2 (germline): SGDLS, YYNGEE. CDR3 DNA sequence: TGTGCCAGCAGCGTCCTACAGTGGGGTGGAACTGAAGCTTTCTTT. Translated: CASSVLQWGGTEAFF.

The chain joins TRBV12-2 to TRBJ2-5; the tabulated D call, TRBD2, remains unverified against the DNA. TRBV12-2 constitutes a pseudogene. The CDR3 length is 15 residues. CDR3 sequence: CASRSTRMCVETQYF. As DNA, the CDR3 is TGTGCAAGTCGCTCCACTAGGATGTGCGTGGAGACCCAGTACTTC.

This chain links TRBV4-1 with TRBJ2-7; TRBD1 is a possible D gene (6 bases). Germline V CDR1 and CDR2: MGHRA, YSYEKL. There are 15 residues in the CDR3. V lost 1 base and J 6 bases, leaving 16 bases between the germline ends. Here the CDR3 DNA reads TGCGCCAGCAGCCAAGTTATCGGGACATCCCTCGAGCAGTACTTC. Residues: CASSQVIGTSLEQYF.

The chain recombines TRBV19 with TRBJ1-4; 9 bases fit TRBD1. CDR3 size: 15 residues. Looked up from germline, CDR1 is LNHDA and CDR2 is SQIVND (reference sequence). V lost 3 bases, J lost 6 bases, and 5 bases stayed unmatched. This chain's CDR3 is CASSMWGQGDEKLFF. The DNA for the CDR3 is TGTGCCAGTAGTATGTGGGGACAGGGTGATGAAAAACTGTTTTTT.

The V gene is TRBV11-3, the J gene TRBJ2-7; the D is unclear. There are 13 residues in the CDR3. V shed 3 bases and J shed 3 bases, with 9 bases lying between them. Germline V gene data show CDR1 as SGHNT and CDR2 as YENEEA. The DNA for the CDR3 is TGTGCCAGCAGCTTCCCCGGAGACTACGAGCAGTACTTC. It codes for CASSFPGDYEQYF.

The chain employs TRBV6-6 and TRBJ2-5; possible D gene TRBD2, 5 bases. Germline CDR1 reads MNHNY; CDR2 reads SVGAGI (reference sequence). V lost 4 bases, J lost 5 bases, and 11 bases lay in between. CDR3 length equals 13 residues. The CDR3 region is CASSFVAKETQYF. CDR3 nucleotides: TGTGCCAGCAGTTTCGTAGCGAAGGAGACCCAGTACTTC.

In this sample, this clone turned up a few times. The CDR3 region is CASSLGGAESPLHF. The CDR3 nucleotides read TGTGCCAGCAGCTTAGGAGGGGCAGAATCACCCCTCCACTTT. The rearrangement joins TRBV13 to TRBJ1-6; maybe TRBD1 (5 bases). Deletions cut 0 bases from V and 10 bases from J, with 10 bases between. The CDR3 runs to 14 residues. Per germline, CDR1 PRHDT and CDR2 FYEKMQ (reference sequence).

The chain combines TRBV5-1 with TRBJ1-1; the D is unclear. The CDR3 runs to 15 residues. The V end was cut by 1 base, the J end by 5 bases, with 15 bases between. Germline V gene lookup returns CDR1 SGHRS and CDR2 YFSETQ. The CDR3 region has the DNA TGCGCCAGCAGCTTGACTGCAGGCGGGAATACTGAAGCTTTCTTT. Translating gives CASSLTAGGNTEAFF.

The chain recombines TRBV10-2 with TRBJ1-1, with 10 bases lining up with TRBD1. CDR3 length: 14 residues. V shed 4 bases, J shed 6 bases, and the junction held 5 bases outside the gene matches. Germline lookup yields CDR1 WSHSY and CDR2 SAAADI. The CDR3 nucleotides are TGCGCCAGCAGTGCGGGACAGGGGACATCTGAAGCTTTCTTT. Its protein is CASSAGQGTSEAFF.

This clone was seen just once. The V call is TRBV11-1, the J call TRBJ2-7, with D maybe TRBD2 (6 bases). The germline V gene encodes CDR1 SGHAT and CDR2 FQDESV (reference sequence). The germline V and J ends were trimmed by 8 bases and 0 bases, with 14 bases remaining between them. The CDR3 length is 14 residues. The CDR3 region is CASRRAGGSYEQYF. The CDR3 coding sequence is TGTGCCAGCCGCCGAGCGGGCGGCTCCTACGAGCAGTACTTC.

The chain recombines TRBV2 with TRBJ2-3; the D gene could be TRBD1 or TRBD2 (6 bases each). CDR1 and CDR2 (germline): SNHLY, FYNNEI. The CDR3 length is 16 residues. V shed 3 bases and J shed 4 bases, with 17 bases lying between them. CDR3 residues: CASSDYGGALADTQYF. CDR3 sequence (DNA): TGTGCCAGCAGTGATTACGGGGGCGCTTTGGCAGATACGCAGTATTTT.

The rearrangement uses TRBV19 and TRBJ1-2; tentative D call: TRBD1 (6 bases). Germline CDR1 LNHDA, CDR2 SQIVND (reference sequence). The CDR3 is 15 amino acids. V shed 7 bases and J shed 4 bases, with 19 bases lying between them. The CDR3 bases are TGTGCCAGTAACGAGCAACAGGGCTTCTTCTATGGCTACACCTTC. Residues: CASNEQQGFFYGYTF. Using reference TRBV19 and TRBJ1-2 for the parts outside the CDR3, the full variable domain is DGGITQSPKYLFRKEGQNVTLSCEQNLNHDAMYWYRQDPGQGLRLIYYSQIVNDFQKGDIAEGYSVSREKKESFPLTVTSAQKNPTAFYLCASNEQQGFFYGYTFGSGTRLTVV.

The chain is built from TRBV4-1 and TRBJ2-1, with D possibly being TRBD1 or TRBD2 (6 bases each). The germline V gene has CDR1 MGHRA and CDR2 YSYEKL. V lost 6 bases and J lost 0, with 18 bases in between. The CDR3 length is 17 residues. The CDR3 reads CASRKREGGSSYNEQFF. CDR3 in DNA: TGCGCCAGCAGAAAGCGAGAGGGGGGTAGCTCCTACAATGAGCAGTTCTTC.

The rearrangement uses TRBV27 and TRBJ2-3; 7 bases match TRBD2. CDR3 length: 15 amino acids. Germline values: CDR1 MNHEY, CDR2 SMNVEV (reference sequence). V shed 6 bases and J 6 bases; nucleotides not matched to a gene: 12. CDR3 coding DNA: TGTGCCAGCAGCCCCCTCCAGCGGGGAGATGATACGCAGTATTTT. It codes for CASSPLQRGDDTQYF.

By frequency in the sample, this clone is medium-sized. The J gene is TRBJ2-5, the V gene TRBV7-9; 8 bases fit TRBD2. V shed 7 bases and J 4 bases; nucleotides not matched to a gene: 14. Germline lookup yields CDR1 SEHNR and CDR2 FQNEAQ (reference sequence). This CDR3 has 16 residues. The CDR3 is CASTSSREGLRETQYF. The CDR3 DNA reads as TGTGCCAGCACCTCCAGCCGGGAGGGCCTGAGAGAGACCCAGTACTTC.